The entry below describes one T cell receptor (beta chain). Original data processing: Estimation of nucleated cell counts was performed using reference gene primer amplification. Measured with immunoSEQ multiplex PCR; TCRdb has only the in-frame clones, and not every one. Clone size and the V and J calls come from that table; the DNA yielded D and trimming. The profile shows about 240,000 clones, approximately 86% of them singletons. The source of the sample is a study of blood T cell repertoires in COVID-19. Trimming stripped 1 base from V and 3 bases from J, with 11 bases between. The length of the CDR3 is 15 residues. The germline V gene has CDR1 LGHDT and CDR2 YNNKEL (reference sequence).

The TCR comes from a woman aged 70-85 years with active or convalescent COVID-19. V gene TRBV3-1 (or the pseudogene TRBV3-2) combines with J gene TRBJ2-3, with D tentatively TRBD2 (6 bases). Sequences were obtained from peripheral blood. The CDR3, as DNA: TGTGCCAGCAGCCAAGGCGGGGAAAGGACAGATACGCAGTATTTT. Translated, it gives CASSQGGERTDTQYF.